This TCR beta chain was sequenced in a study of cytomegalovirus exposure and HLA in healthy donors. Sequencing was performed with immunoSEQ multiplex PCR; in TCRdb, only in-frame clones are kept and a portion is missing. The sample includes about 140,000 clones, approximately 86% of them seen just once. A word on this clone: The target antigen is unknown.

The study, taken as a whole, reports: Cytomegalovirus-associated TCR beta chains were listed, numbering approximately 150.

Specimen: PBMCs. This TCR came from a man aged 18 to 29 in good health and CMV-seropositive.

As DNA, the CDR3 is TGTGCCAGCAGTGAAGGGGGCGGCGTAGCCAAAAACATTCAGTACTTC. Protein sequence: CASSEGGGVAKNIQYF. The J gene is TRBJ2-4, the V gene TRBV6-1; D perhaps matches TRBD1 (5 bases). Germline-derived CDR1 and CDR2 are MNHNS and SASEGT. The V gene lost 1 base and the J gene lost 0 bases, with 10 bases spanning the gap. This CDR3 is built from 16 residues.